The next 18 T cell receptor beta chains were all read from a single sample in a study of immune evolution from preneoplasia to lung adenocarcinoma (dated by TCRdb to the early 2020s). The receptor library was made with the immunoSEQ multiplex PCR assay. TCRdb retrieved this table from immuneACCESS and kept in-frame rearrangements only. Not all clones are present; in checked studies, unresolved V genes account for under half, and no reason is known for the remainder. The sample contains about 8,400 clones, 81% of them found a single time. 6.5% to 8.5% of the sample goes to the ten largest clones. Sequences were obtained from FFPE invasive lung adenocarcinoma tissue. The cell subset or site label corresponds to: frankly invasive lung adenocarcinoma (ADC). The receptors come from a person aged 50-59 years with lung adenocarcinoma.

V gene TRBV29-1 combines with J gene TRBJ2-7, with 13 bases identical to TRBD2. With V trimmed by 4 bases and J by 13 bases, 13 bases remained unmatched. There are 14 residues in the CDR3. Germline V CDR1 and CDR2: SQVTM, ANQGSEA. The CDR3 protein is CSVAGLAGDPLRYF. DNA of the CDR3: TGCAGCGTTGCCGGACTAGCGGGGGACCCCTTACGCTACTTC.

This clone has just one count. The chain has TRBV19 and TRBJ1-1; D possibly corresponds to TRBD1 (6 bases). Trimming shortened V by 5 bases and J by 0 bases, and 16 bases separated the two germline ends. Germline V gives CDR1 LNHDA, CDR2 SQIVND (reference sequence). This CDR3 is 16 amino acids long. The CDR3 loop reads CASSDAAGVLNTEAFF. The CDR3 nucleotides are TGTGCCAGTAGTGATGCGGCAGGGGTCCTGAACACTGAAGCTTTCTTT.

The chain carries TRBV5-1 and TRBJ2-1, with D unresolved. This CDR3 has 13 amino acids. V was trimmed by 0 bases and J by 14 bases, leaving 15 bases between them. The V gene's germline CDR1 is SGHRS and CDR2 YFSETQ. CDR3: CASSLVTPPKEFF. In DNA form, the CDR3 reads TGCGCCAGCAGCTTGGTTACCCCCCCCAAGGAGTTCTTC. Filled out from reference TRBV5-1 and TRBJ2-1, the complete variable domain reads KAGVTQTPRYLIKTRGQQVTLSCSPISGHRSVSWYQQTPGQGLQFLFEYFSETQRNKGNFPGRFSGRQFSNSRSEMNVSTLELGDSALYLCASSLVTPPKEFFGPGTRLTVL.

The chain is built from TRBV7-9 and TRBJ2-5; TRBD2 matches at 15 bases. Losses at the gene ends were 4 bases for V and 3 bases for J; bases not matched to a gene: 6. Germline CDR1 is SEHNR and CDR2 is FQNEAQ (reference sequence). This CDR3 contains 17 residues. The CDR3, as DNA: TGTGCCAGCAGCTCCCATAGGACTAGCGGGGGGGAAGAGACCCAGTACTTC. Translating gives CASSSHRTSGGEETQYF.

V is TRBV2 and J is TRBJ1-6, with TRBD1 matching 8 bases. Germline loops: CDR1 SNHLY, CDR2 FYNNEI. Unmatched junction bases numbered 2, after V lost 2 bases and J lost 5 bases. CDR3 length equals 15 residues. The CDR3 spells CASSEQGADNSPLHF. The CDR3 nucleotides are TGTGCCAGCAGTGAACAGGGGGCGGATAATTCACCCCTCCACTTT. Full variable domain (missing parts from reference TRBV2 and TRBJ1-6): EPEVTQTPSHQVTQMGQEVILRCVPISNHLYFYWYRQILGQKVEFLVSFYNNEISEKSEIFDDQFSVERPDGSNFTLKIRSTKLEDSAMYFCASSEQGADNSPLHFGNGTRLTVT.

The V call is TRBV18, the J call TRBJ2-5; TRBD1 matches at 7 bases. Germline V CDR1 and CDR2: KGHSH, LQKENI. V shed 5 bases and J 3 bases; nucleotides not matched to a gene: 3. The CDR3 has 13 residues. The CDR3 loop is CASSSGTEETQYF. As DNA, the CDR3 is TGTGCCAGCTCATCCGGGACAGAAGAGACCCAGTACTTC.

The rearrangement uses TRBV5-1 and TRBJ2-7; D is possibly TRBD2 (5 bases). Germline values: CDR1 SGHRS, CDR2 YFSETQ. V was shortened by 6 bases and J by 5 bases, with 18 bases between the two germline ends. The CDR3 sequence is 14 residues long. The CDR3 DNA reads TGCGCCAGCAATCCGGCGGTGAGGGCGGACGAGCAGTACTTC. Translation: CASNPAVRADEQYF.

This clone was counted between two and nine times. This chain links TRBV2 with TRBJ2-7, with D perhaps assigned TRBD1 or TRBD2 (6 bases each). In germline, CDR1 is SNHLY, CDR2 FYNNEI. The CDR3 runs 12 residues. The V gene lost 11 bases and the J gene lost 7 bases, with 18 bases spanning the gap. The CDR3 nucleotides are TGTGCCGGGAACAGGGAACGGGGGGAGCAGTACTTC. It yields the protein CAGNRERGEQYF. The complete variable domain, with remaining parts taken from reference TRBV2 and TRBJ2-7, reads EPEVTQTPSHQVTQMGQEVILRCVPISNHLYFYWYRQILGQKVEFLVSFYNNEISEKSEIFDDQFSVERPDGSNFTLKIRSTKLEDSAMYFCAGNRERGEQYFGPGTRLTVT.

This rearrangement joins TRBV15 to TRBJ1-2; 8 positions match TRBD1. Trimming cost V 3 bases and J 3 bases; bases outside gene matches: 6. The CDR3 covers 15 residues. From germline, CDR1 is LNHNV and CDR2 YYDKDF (reference sequence). CDR3 nucleotides: TGTGCCACCAGCAGGCCGCAGGGGGCCGACTATGGCTACACCTTC. It is translated as CATSRPQGADYGYTF.

V is TRBV28 and J is TRBJ2-7, with a weak D call TRBD1 (5 bases). The CDR3 sequence is 15 residues long. The germline V gene encodes CDR1 MDHEN and CDR2 SYDVKM. The germline V and J ends were trimmed by 3 bases and 2 bases, with 14 bases remaining between them. CDR3 nucleotide sequence: TGTGCCAGCAGTTTTCGAGGTGGGGCTGCCTACGAGCAGTACTTC. Protein sequence: CASSFRGGAAYEQYF.

In nucleotides, the CDR3 is TGTGCCAGCAGTTTAGGTGGGAGCTCCTACGAGCAGTACTTC. This gives the protein CASSLGGSSYEQYF. The chain uses TRBV28 and TRBJ2-7; D is perhaps TRBD2 (5 bases). The CDR3 sequence is 14 residues long. Trimming removed 2 bases from V and 0 bases from J, with 8 bases in between. Germline loops: CDR1 MDHEN, CDR2 SYDVKM.

The rearrangement joins TRBV28 to TRBJ1-4, with D perhaps TRBD1 (5 bases). The CDR3 is 15 amino acids. The V and J ends lost 2 bases and 7 bases respectively, with 14 bases between them. The germline gives CDR1 MDHEN, CDR2 SYDVKM. The CDR3 region has the DNA TGTGCCAGCAGTTTAAGGAACCAGGGCCTTGAAAAACTGTTTTTT. Amino acid sequence: CASSLRNQGLEKLFF.

The chain combines TRBV28 with TRBJ2-1; unclear D gene. V was pared by 6 bases and J by 7 bases, with 7 bases between. The germline V gene has CDR1 MDHEN and CDR2 SYDVKM. The CDR3 contains 11 residues. As DNA, the CDR3 is TGTGCCAGCAGCTTTAGTAATGAGCAGTTCTTC. The encoded protein is CASSFSNEQFF.

The chain couples TRBV4-1 to TRBJ1-2, with no clear D. Looked up from germline, CDR1 is MGHRA and CDR2 is YSYEKL. This CDR3 has 19 amino acids. V lost 0 bases to trimming and J lost 4 bases, with 24 bases between them. CDR3 protein: CASSQDIAAGRGTSYGYTF. The CDR3 DNA reads TGCGCCAGCAGCCAAGATATCGCGGCAGGTAGAGGAACAAGCTATGGCTACACCTTC.

The CDR3 DNA follows: TGCAGCGTTGAAGGGGGACCCTTTCGGACACTTCAGGATGAAAAACTGTTTTTT. Its translation: CSVEGGPFRTLQDEKLFF. J is TRBJ1-4 and V is TRBV29-1; D may be TRBD1 (5 bases). The V gene's germline CDR1 is SQVTM and CDR2 ANQGSEA. The length of the CDR3 is 18 residues. Deletions cut 1 base from V and 6 bases from J, with 24 bases between.

V and J are TRBV6-1 and TRBJ2-2; 8 positions match TRBD2. From germline, CDR1 is MNHNS and CDR2 SASEGT. The junction had 3 bases not matched to a gene; V was cut back by 2 bases and J by 1 base. The CDR3 loop spans 16 amino acids. The CDR3 DNA reads as TGTGCCAGCAGTGAAAACGGGAGGGGGAACACCGGGGAGCTGTTTTTT. Translated, it gives CASSENGRGNTGELFF.

This sequence joins TRBV7-6 and TRBJ2-1; TRBD2 matches 13 bases. Trimming removed 5 bases from V and 4 bases from J; junction bases left unmatched: 5. The CDR3 is 16 residues long. Per the germline V gene, CDR1 is SGHVS and CDR2 is FNYEAQ. The CDR3 DNA sequence: TGTGCCAGCAGCCGACTAGCGGGGGGAGGTTACAATGAGCAGTTCTTC. Its protein is CASSRLAGGGYNEQFF.

This clone came up once. In DNA form, the CDR3 reads TGTGCCAGCAGCTTGGGCAGGGTTTACGAGCAGTACTTC. Protein sequence: CASSLGRVYEQYF. This rearrangement joins TRBV11-2 to TRBJ2-7; tentative D call: TRBD1 (5 bases). Trimming removed 3 bases at V and 4 bases at J, with 10 bases between. CDR3 length equals 13 residues. Germline V gene data show CDR1 as SGHAT and CDR2 as FQNNGV.